The source of this TCR beta chain is a study of T cell responses to AZD1222 COVID-19 vaccine. The germline CDR1 and CDR2 sequences are DFQATT and SNEGSKA (reference sequence). The CDR3 covers 14 residues. J gave up 3 bases and V 3 bases, and 4 bases lay outside the gene matches. Clones were sequenced by immunoSEQ multiplex PCR, and TCRdb holds only the in-frame ones, with some missing. The table lists roughly 150,000 clones, roughly 92% of them singletons. This chain joins TRBV20-1 and TRBJ2-2; 7 positions match TRBD2. The origin of this receptor is an adult who received the AZD1222 COVID-19 vaccine. The input for sequencing was peripheral blood, taken 28 days after the second AZD1222 dose. Here the CDR3 DNA reads TGCAGTGCTAGTCCGGCGGGAGACACCGGGGAGCTGTTTTTT. This gives the protein CSASPAGDTGELFF.